The clone carrying this T cell receptor (beta chain) occurred a few times. Germline lookup yields CDR1 MNHEY and CDR2 SVGAGI. Trimming removed 5 bases from V and 1 base from J, with 9 bases in between. This CDR3 contains 14 residues. Authors' data handling: The assay estimated nucleated cells by amplifying reference gene primers. The data were produced by immunoSEQ multiplex PCR, yet TCRdb's version contains in-frame clones alone and is incomplete. That table is the source of V, J and clone size, and D and trimming were worked out from the DNA. The data show about 170,000 clones, 70% to 90% seen once. This entry belongs to a study of blood T cell repertoires in COVID-19.

The source of this sequence is a man aged 50 to 59 with active or convalescent COVID-19. The rearrangement uses TRBV6-5 and TRBJ1-5; D might be TRBD1 (6 bases). The sequenced material came from peripheral blood. The CDR3 bases are TGTGCCAGCAGTACAGACAGGAGCAATCAGCCCCAGCATTTT. Translation: CASSTDRSNQPQHF.